This T cell receptor beta chain was identified in a study of beta chain features in type 1 diabetes. Overall study findings and caveats: PCR might favor shorter templates, equally in patients and controls. Significant though moderate, a shortening of TCRB CDR3s appeared in all four CD4+ subsets of Type 1 diabetes patients.

As for this clone: Its antigen is as yet unknown.

TCRB transcripts that were expressed got sequenced, as all of the isolated RNA had been reverse transcribed. Sequencing of naive, central memory and regulatory T cell samples gave an average of roughly 3.6 million reads. Produced via immunoSEQ multiplex PCR; TCRdb's table is partial and in-frame only. The sample lists some 900,000 clones, roughly 15% seen once, with around 0.02% in the top ten. This clonotype originated in a young woman in good health. The sequenced material came from naive CD4+ T cells from blood.

The CDR3 spells CASRQPGQVTYEQYF. Written as DNA, the CDR3 is TGTGCCAGCAGACAACCGGGACAGGTAACCTACGAGCAGTACTTC. The V and J genes are TRBV6-1 and TRBJ2-7, with 8 bases that match TRBD1. Germline CDR1 and CDR2: MNHNS and SASEGT. There are 15 residues in the CDR3. After removal of 6 bases from V and 2 bases from J, the junction contained 9 bases not matched to a gene.